The rows below give T cell receptor beta chains drawn from one sample of a study of T-cell memory formation after mild COVID-19. TCRdb recomputed calls from the 5' RACE reads with MiXCR, one row per CDR3 protein. Here the sample spans under 550,000 distinct CDR3 sequences, 18% being singletons. Material: PBMCs or a T cell subset sorted from them (not recorded which). These receptors came from an adult woman who had mild COVID-19 (a few samples of this study predate the infection). Cell type and time point are not known. Each CDR3 is given with its conserved first and last residue. A D gene is named only where the DNA matches it firmly. Only part of the rows carry a size: once, few, many, or a class if the clone is expanded.

D gene: .
J gene: TRBJ1-1
V gene: TRBV20-1
clone size: .
CDR3 protein: CSASGSPGAFF
CDR3 DNA: TGCAGTGCTAGTGGGTCACCCGGAGCTTTCTTT

D gene: .
J gene: TRBJ2-5
V gene: TRBV5-1
clone size: few
CDR3 protein: CASSLQSASETQYF
CDR3 DNA: TGCGCCAGCAGCTTGCAGTCAGCCTCGGAGACCCAGTACTTC

D gene: .
J gene: TRBJ2-1
V gene: TRBV20-1
clone size: few
CDR3 protein: CSAPVYSYNEQFF
CDR3 DNA: TGCAGTGCCCCAGTTTACAGCTACAATGAGCAGTTCTTC

D gene: .
J gene: TRBJ1-4
V gene: TRBV5-1
clone size: few
CDR3 protein: CASRERTGKEEKLFF
CDR3 DNA: TGCGCCAGCAGAGAAAGAACAGGAAAAGAAGAAAAACTGTTTTTT

D gene: TRBD2
J gene: TRBJ2-7
V gene: TRBV6-5
clone size: few
CDR3 protein: CASNSGLAGGPTPYEQYF
CDR3 DNA: TGTGCCAGCAATTCGGGACTAGCGGGAGGGCCAACCCCCTACGAGCAGTACTTC

D gene: .
J gene: TRBJ1-3
V gene: TRBV7-9
clone size: .
CDR3 protein: CASSLAGGYGNTIYF
CDR3 DNA: TGTGCCAGCAGCTTAGCAGGAGGGTACGGAAACACCATATATTTT

D gene: TRBD2
J gene: TRBJ2-1
V gene: TRBV30
clone size: .
CDR3 protein: CAWSAGLAGGVGEQFF
CDR3 DNA: TGTGCCTGGAGTGCGGGACTAGCGGGAGGAGTAGGTGAGCAGTTCTTC

D gene: TRBD1
J gene: TRBJ2-7
V gene: TRBV11-2
clone size: .
CDR3 protein: CASSLELEGQGYEQYF
CDR3 DNA: TGTGCCAGCAGCTTAGAACTCGAGGGACAGGGCTACGAGCAGTACTTC

D gene: .
J gene: TRBJ2-7
V gene: TRBV18
clone size: few
CDR3 protein: CASSPKGPDYEQYF
CDR3 DNA: TGTGCCAGCTCACCAAAGGGGCCCGACTACGAGCAGTACTTC

D gene: TRBD1
J gene: TRBJ1-2
V gene: TRBV7-9
clone size: .
CDR3 protein: CASTSTGPHPNGYTF
CDR3 DNA: TGTGCCAGCACCTCGACAGGGCCACACCCTAATGGCTACACCTTC

D gene: .
J gene: TRBJ2-3
V gene: TRBV12-3/TRBV12-4
clone size: .
CDR3 protein: CASSDQISSETDTQYF
CDR3 DNA: TGTGCCAGCAGTGACCAGATCAGCAGCGAGACAGATACGCAGTATTTT

D gene: TRBD1
J gene: TRBJ1-5
V gene: TRBV5-1
clone size: .
CDR3 protein: CASSPNRRGDDQPQHF
CDR3 DNA: TGCGCCAGCAGCCCTAACCGCAGGGGGGACGATCAGCCCCAGCATTTT

D gene: .
J gene: TRBJ2-7
V gene: TRBV3-1
clone size: .
CDR3 protein: CASSPTRNSYEQYF
CDR3 DNA: TGTGCCAGCAGCCCAACTAGAAACTCCTACGAGCAGTACTTC

D gene: .
J gene: TRBJ2-7
V gene: TRBV6-6
clone size: few
CDR3 protein: CASRETGTYEQYF
CDR3 DNA: TGTGCCAGCAGGGAGACAGGCACCTACGAGCAGTACTTC

D gene: .
J gene: TRBJ1-5
V gene: TRBV12-3/TRBV12-4
clone size: .
CDR3 protein: CASRQQNQPQHF
CDR3 DNA: TGTGCCAGCAGACAGCAAAATCAGCCCCAGCATTTT

D gene: .
J gene: TRBJ2-3
V gene: TRBV29-1
clone size: .
CDR3 protein: CSVAFLKETDTQYF
CDR3 DNA: TGCAGCGTGGCTTTTTTAAAGGAGACAGATACGCAGTATTTT

D gene: .
J gene: TRBJ1-4
V gene: TRBV7-2
clone size: .
CDR3 protein: CASSQNLVRGEKLFF
CDR3 DNA: TGTGCCAGCAGCCAAAACTTAGTACGAGGTGAAAAACTGTTTTTT

D gene: TRBD2
J gene: TRBJ2-3
V gene: TRBV6-5
clone size: few
CDR3 protein: CASGLAGAGDTQYF
CDR3 DNA: TGTGCCAGCGGACTAGCGGGAGCGGGGGATACGCAGTATTTT

D gene: .
J gene: TRBJ2-3
V gene: TRBV15
clone size: .
CDR3 protein: CATSRRKTNGGTDTQYF
CDR3 DNA: TGTGCCACCAGCAGACGAAAGACCAACGGGGGCACAGATACGCAGTATTTT

D gene: .
J gene: TRBJ2-7
V gene: TRBV18
clone size: .
CDR3 protein: CASSPPSNSYEQYF
CDR3 DNA: TGTGCCAGCTCACCACCGAGCAACTCCTACGAGCAGTACTTC

D gene: .
J gene: TRBJ2-5
V gene: TRBV15
clone size: many
CDR3 protein: CATSSRSGTEIETQYF
CDR3 DNA: TGTGCCACCAGCAGTAGATCCGGGACTGAAATAGAGACCCAGTACTTC

D gene: .
J gene: TRBJ1-1
V gene: TRBV7-8
clone size: few
CDR3 protein: CASSTRENTEAFF
CDR3 DNA: TGTGCCAGCAGCACCAGGGAGAACACTGAAGCTTTCTTT

D gene: .
J gene: TRBJ2-4
V gene: TRBV6-1
clone size: .
CDR3 protein: CASSDLVGTKNIQYF
CDR3 DNA: TGTGCCAGCAGTGACCTCGTGGGGACCAAAAACATTCAGTACTTC

D gene: .
J gene: TRBJ2-3
V gene: TRBV24-1
clone size: few
CDR3 protein: CATSDPGQPTPDTQYF
CDR3 DNA: TGTGCCACCAGTGATCCTGGACAGCCAACCCCAGATACGCAGTATTTT

D gene: .
J gene: TRBJ1-5
V gene: TRBV29-1
clone size: .
CDR3 protein: CSVWDGGNQPQHF
CDR3 DNA: TGCAGCGTTTGGGATGGGGGCAATCAGCCCCAGCATTTT

D gene: .
J gene: TRBJ2-1
V gene: TRBV30
clone size: .
CDR3 protein: CAWSVLGGGEQFF
CDR3 DNA: TGTGCCTGGAGTGTACTGGGGGGAGGTGAGCAGTTCTTC

D gene: .
J gene: TRBJ2-2
V gene: TRBV6-2/TRBV6-3
clone size: .
CDR3 protein: CASSYGGNANTGELFF
CDR3 DNA: TGTGCCAGCAGTTATGGCGGGAACGCGAACACCGGGGAGCTGTTTTTT